This TCR beta chain was sequenced in a study of monozygotic twins with inflammatory bowel disease. Study-level findings and limits: Among IBD patients, fewer clonotypes were shared with others than among healthy twins, especially with disease activity.

Approximately 3,200 ng of total RNA went into each TCR library. UMIs that had a 6-nucleotide sample barcode were put in using template switching. TCRdb reprocessed the 5' RACE reads and reports one entry per CDR3 protein, with no DNA. The sample's table shows 93,000 or so distinct CDR3 sequences. The CDR3 extends over 13 amino acids. Looked up from germline, CDR1 is KGHSH and CDR2 is LQKENI. Details on this clonotype: Its antigen is not identified.

Sequenced input: blood. This TCR was sampled from a human donor with ulcerative colitis or Crohn's disease, or a healthy co-twin of an affected twin (not recorded which). The gene calls are TRBV18 and TRBJ2-7. CDR3 sequence reads: CASTQTGTYEQYF.